Described below is a single T cell receptor (beta chain) sequence and its context. The source of the sample is a study of OX40 agonist ivuxolimab in advanced cancers. Study summary: Ivuxolimab was delivered to patients intravenously every 2 weeks at doses spanning 0.01 to 10 mg/kg. Patients treated during dose escalation were battling hepatocellular carcinoma, melanoma, renal cell or head and neck cancer.

Method: immunoSEQ multiplex PCR; TCRdb's copy keeps in-frame clones and lacks some. Of roughly 50,000 clones listed, 80% to 95% are singletons. This sequence was found in an adult with an advanced solid tumor such as melanoma, head and neck, liver or kidney cancer. Sequencing used CD4+ or CD8+ T cells sorted from blood, obtained in a trial of the OX40 agonist ivuxolimab.

CDR3: CASSLEQNYGYTF. The CDR3 nucleotides read TGTGCCAGCAGCTTGGAACAGAACTATGGCTACACCTTC. The J gene is TRBJ1-2, the V gene TRBV5-5; D remains unclear. This CDR3 contains 13 residues. V was cut by 0 bases and J by 2 bases, with 5 bases left in between. The germline gives CDR1 SGHKS, CDR2 YYEKEE (reference sequence).